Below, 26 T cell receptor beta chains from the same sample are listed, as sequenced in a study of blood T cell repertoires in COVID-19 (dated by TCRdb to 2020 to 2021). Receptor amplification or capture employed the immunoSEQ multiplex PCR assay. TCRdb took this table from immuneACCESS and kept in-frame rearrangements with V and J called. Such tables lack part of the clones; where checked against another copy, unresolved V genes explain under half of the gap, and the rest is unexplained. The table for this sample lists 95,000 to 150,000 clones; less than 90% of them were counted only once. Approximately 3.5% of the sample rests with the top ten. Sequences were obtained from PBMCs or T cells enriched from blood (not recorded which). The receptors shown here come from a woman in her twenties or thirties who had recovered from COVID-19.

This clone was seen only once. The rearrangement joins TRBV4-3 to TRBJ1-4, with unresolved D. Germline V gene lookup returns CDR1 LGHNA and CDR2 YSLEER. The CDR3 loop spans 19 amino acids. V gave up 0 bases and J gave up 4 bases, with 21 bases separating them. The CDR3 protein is CASSQDSLSLVPGNEKLFF. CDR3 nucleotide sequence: TGCGCCAGCAGCCAAGATTCACTCTCCCTGGTTCCTGGTAATGAAAAACTGTTTTTT.

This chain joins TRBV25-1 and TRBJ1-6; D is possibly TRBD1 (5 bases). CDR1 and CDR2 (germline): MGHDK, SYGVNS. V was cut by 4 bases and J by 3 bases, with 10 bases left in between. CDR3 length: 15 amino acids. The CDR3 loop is CASSVGTHYNSPLHF. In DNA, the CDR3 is TGTGCCAGCAGTGTGGGGACTCACTATAATTCACCCCTCCACTTT.

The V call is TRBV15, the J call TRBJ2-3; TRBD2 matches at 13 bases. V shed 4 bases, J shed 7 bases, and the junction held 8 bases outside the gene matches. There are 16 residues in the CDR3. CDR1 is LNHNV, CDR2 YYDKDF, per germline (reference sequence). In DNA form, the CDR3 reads TGTGCCACCAGCATAACCACCGGGACTAGCGGGAATACGCAGTATTTT. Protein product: CATSITTGTSGNTQYF.

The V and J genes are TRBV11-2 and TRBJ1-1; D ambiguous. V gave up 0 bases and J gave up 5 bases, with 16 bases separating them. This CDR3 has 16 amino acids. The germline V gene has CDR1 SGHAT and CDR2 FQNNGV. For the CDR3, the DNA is TGTGCCAGCAGCTTAGATGAGGTCGGCTCGGGGACTGAAGCTTTCTTT. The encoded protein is CASSLDEVGSGTEAFF.

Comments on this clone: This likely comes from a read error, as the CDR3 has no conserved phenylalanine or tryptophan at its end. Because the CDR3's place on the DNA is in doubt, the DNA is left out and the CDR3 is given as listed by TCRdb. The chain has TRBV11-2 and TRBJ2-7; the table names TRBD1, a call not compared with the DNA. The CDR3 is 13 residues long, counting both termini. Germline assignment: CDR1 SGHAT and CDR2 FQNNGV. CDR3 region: CASSLIVAGGVAY.

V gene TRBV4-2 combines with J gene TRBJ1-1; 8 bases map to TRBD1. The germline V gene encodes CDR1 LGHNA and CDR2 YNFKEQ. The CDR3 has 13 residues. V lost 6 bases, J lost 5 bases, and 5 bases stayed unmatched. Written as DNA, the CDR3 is TGTGCCAGCAGAAACAGGGGGGTAACTGAAGCTTTCTTT. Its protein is CASRNRGVTEAFF.

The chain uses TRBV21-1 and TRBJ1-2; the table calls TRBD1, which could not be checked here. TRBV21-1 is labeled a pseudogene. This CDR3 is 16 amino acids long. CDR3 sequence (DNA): TGTGCCAGCAGCGAAGGAAACAGGGCACGGGGCTATGGCTACACCTTC. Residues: CASSEGNRARGYGYTF.

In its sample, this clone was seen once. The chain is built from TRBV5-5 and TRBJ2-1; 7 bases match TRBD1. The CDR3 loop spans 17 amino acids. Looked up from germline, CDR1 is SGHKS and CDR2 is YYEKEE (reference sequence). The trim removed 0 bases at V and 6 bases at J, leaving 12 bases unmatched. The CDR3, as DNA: TGTGCCAGCAGCTTGGGGGGCCAAAGGGGGCTATTCAATGAGCAGTTCTTC. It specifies CASSLGGQRGLFNEQFF.

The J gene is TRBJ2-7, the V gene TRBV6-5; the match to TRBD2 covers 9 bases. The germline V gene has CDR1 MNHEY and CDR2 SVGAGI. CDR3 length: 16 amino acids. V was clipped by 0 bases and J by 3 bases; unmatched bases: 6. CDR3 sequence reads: CASSYSVPSGDYEQYF. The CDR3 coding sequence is TGTGCCAGCAGTTACTCGGTTCCTAGCGGGGACTACGAGCAGTACTTC.

DNA for the CDR3: TGCGCCAGCAGCCTCCGGACAGGGGCTAACTATGGCTACACCTTC. Translating gives CASSLRTGANYGYTF. The chain couples TRBV4-1 to TRBJ1-2, with TRBD1 identical over 9 bases. CDR3 length equals 15 residues. The junction had 3 bases not matched to a gene; V was cut back by 4 bases and J by 0 bases. The germline V gene has CDR1 MGHRA and CDR2 YSYEKL.

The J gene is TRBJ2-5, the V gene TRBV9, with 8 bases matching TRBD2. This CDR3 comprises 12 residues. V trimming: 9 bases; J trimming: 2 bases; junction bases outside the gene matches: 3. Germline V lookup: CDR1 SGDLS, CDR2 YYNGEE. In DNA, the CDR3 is TGTGCCATCCCTAGCGGGCAAGAGACCCAGTACTTC. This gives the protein CAIPSGQETQYF. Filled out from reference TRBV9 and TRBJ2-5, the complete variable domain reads DSGVTQTPKHLITATGQRVTLRCSPRSGDLSVYWYQQSLDQGLQFLIQYYNGEERAKGNILERFSAQQFPDLHSELNLSSLELGDSALYFCAIPSGQETQYFGPGTRLLVL.

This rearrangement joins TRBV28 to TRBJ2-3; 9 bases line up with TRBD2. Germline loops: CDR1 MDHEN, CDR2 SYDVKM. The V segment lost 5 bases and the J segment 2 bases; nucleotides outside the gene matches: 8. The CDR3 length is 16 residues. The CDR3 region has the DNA TGTGCCAGCAGTAGGGCGGGAGGGTTCTCCACAGATACGCAGTATTTT. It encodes CASSRAGGFSTDTQYF.

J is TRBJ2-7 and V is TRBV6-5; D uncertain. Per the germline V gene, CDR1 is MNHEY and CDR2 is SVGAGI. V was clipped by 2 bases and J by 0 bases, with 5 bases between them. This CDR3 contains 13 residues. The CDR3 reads CASSYGNSYEQYF. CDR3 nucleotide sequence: TGTGCCAGCAGTTACGGCAACTCCTACGAGCAGTACTTC.

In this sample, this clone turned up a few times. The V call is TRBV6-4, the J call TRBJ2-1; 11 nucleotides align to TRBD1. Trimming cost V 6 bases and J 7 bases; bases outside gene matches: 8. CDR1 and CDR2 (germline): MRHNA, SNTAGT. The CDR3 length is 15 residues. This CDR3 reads CASSAGTGGGNEQFF. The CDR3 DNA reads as TGTGCCAGCAGCGCCGGGACAGGGGGGGGAAATGAGCAGTTCTTC.

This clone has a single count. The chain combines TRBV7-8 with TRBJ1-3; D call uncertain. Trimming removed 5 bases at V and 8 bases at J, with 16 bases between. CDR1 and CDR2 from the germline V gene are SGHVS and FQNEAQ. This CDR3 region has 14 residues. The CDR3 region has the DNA TGTGCCAGCAGCGTCCCCGGGATAAGGGACACCATATATTTT. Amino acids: CASSVPGIRDTIYF.

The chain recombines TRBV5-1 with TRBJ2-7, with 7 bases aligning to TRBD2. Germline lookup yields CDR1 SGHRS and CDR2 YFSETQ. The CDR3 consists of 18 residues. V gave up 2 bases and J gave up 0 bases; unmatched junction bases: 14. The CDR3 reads CASSFGSGSPPSSYEQYF. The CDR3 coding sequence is TGCGCCAGCAGCTTCGGTAGCGGGTCTCCCCCGAGCTCCTACGAGCAGTACTTC.

The CDR3 DNA is TGTGCCAGCAGTCCCTTAACTCAAGCCAAAAACATTCAGTACTTC. As protein: CASSPLTQAKNIQYF. V usage is TRBV28 and J usage is TRBJ2-4, with D unresolved. This CDR3 has 15 amino acids. Germline loops: CDR1 MDHEN, CDR2 SYDVKM. The V and J ends lost 5 bases and 0 bases respectively, with 11 bases between them.

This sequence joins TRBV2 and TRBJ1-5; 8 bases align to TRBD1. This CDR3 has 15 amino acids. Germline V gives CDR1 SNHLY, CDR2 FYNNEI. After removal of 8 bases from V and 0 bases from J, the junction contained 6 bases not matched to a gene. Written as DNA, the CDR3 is TGTGCCAGCTCCCGGGACAGGAGTAGCAATCAGCCCCAGCATTTT. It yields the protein CASSRDRSSNQPQHF.

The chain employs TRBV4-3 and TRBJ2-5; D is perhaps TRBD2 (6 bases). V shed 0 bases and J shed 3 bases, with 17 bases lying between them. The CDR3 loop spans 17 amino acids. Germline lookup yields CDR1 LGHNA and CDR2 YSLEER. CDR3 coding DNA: TGCGCCAGCAGCCAAGACTATCTGGGCGGGGTGGAAGAGACCCAGTACTTC. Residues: CASSQDYLGGVEETQYF.

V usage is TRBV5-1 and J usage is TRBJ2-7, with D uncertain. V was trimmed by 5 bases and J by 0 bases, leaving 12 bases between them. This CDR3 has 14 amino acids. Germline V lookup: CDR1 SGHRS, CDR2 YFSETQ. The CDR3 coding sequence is TGCGCCAGCAGACCCGGGTCAAGCTCCTACGAGCAGTACTTC. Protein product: CASRPGSSSYEQYF.

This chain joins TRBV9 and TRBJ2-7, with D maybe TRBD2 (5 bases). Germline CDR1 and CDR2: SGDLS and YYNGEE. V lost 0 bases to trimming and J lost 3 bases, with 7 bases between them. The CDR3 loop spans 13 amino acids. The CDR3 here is CASSVDSGYEQYF. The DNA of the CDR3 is TGTGCCAGCAGCGTAGACAGCGGCTACGAGCAGTACTTC.

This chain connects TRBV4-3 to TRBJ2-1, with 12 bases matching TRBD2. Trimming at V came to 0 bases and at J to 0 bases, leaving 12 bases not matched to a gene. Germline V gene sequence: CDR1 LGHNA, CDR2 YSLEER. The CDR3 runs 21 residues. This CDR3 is CASSQETPGLAGIASYNEQFF. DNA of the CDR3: TGCGCCAGCAGCCAAGAAACCCCCGGACTAGCGGGAATCGCCTCCTACAATGAGCAGTTCTTC.

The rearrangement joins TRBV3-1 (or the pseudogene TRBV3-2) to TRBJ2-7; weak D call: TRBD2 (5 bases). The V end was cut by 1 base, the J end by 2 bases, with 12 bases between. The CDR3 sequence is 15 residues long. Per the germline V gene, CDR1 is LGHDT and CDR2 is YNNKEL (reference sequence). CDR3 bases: TGTGCCAGCAGCCAAGGCGCGGGTTCAGCCTACGAGCAGTACTTC. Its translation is CASSQGAGSAYEQYF.

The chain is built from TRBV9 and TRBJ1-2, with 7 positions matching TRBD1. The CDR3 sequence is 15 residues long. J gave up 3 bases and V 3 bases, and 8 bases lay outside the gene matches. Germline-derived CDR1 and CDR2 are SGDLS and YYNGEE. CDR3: CASSAWHTGDYGYTF. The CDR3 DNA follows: TGTGCCAGCAGCGCCTGGCACACAGGGGACTATGGCTACACCTTC.

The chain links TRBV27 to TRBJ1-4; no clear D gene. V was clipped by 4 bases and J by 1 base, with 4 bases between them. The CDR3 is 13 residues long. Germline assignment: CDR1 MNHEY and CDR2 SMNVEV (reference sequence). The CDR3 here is CASSSRTNEKLFF. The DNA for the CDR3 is TGTGCCAGCAGTTCCCGAACTAATGAAAAACTGTTTTTT. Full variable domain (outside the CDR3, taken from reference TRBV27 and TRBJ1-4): EAQVTQNPRYLITVTGKKLTVTCSQNMNHEYMSWYRQDPGLGLRQIYYSMNVEVTDKGDVPEGYKVSRKEKRNFPLILESPSPNQTSLYFCASSSRTNEKLFFGSGTQLSVL.

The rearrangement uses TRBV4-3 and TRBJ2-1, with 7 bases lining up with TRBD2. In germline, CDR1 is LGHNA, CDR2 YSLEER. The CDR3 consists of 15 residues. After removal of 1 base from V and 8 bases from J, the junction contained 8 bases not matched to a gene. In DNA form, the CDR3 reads TGCGCCAGCAGCCAAGGCGGGGGTCTAAGGGATGAGCAGTTCTTC. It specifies CASSQGGGLRDEQFF.